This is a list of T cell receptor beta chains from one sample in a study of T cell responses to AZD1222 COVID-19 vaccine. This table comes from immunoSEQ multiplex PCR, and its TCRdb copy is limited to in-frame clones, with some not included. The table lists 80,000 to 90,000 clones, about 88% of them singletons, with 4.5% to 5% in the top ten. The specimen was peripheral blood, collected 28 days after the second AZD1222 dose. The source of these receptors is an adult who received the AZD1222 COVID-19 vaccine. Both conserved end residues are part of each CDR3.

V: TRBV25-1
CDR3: CASSDPTGINTEAFF

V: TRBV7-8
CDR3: CASSSTGSGYTF

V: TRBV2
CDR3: CASSVSGVHNEQFF

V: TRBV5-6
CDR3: CASSPTPSPDTQYF

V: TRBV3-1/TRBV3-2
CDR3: CASSQSGGAKNEQFF

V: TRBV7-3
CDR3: CASSLTTSHNEQFF

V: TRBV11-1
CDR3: CASSFGRHNEQYF

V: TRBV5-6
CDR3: CASSVYGNSPLHF

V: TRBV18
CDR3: CASSPYGGSREQYF

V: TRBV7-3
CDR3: CASSPADRDGYGYTF

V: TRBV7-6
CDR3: CASSSGTTEAKNIQYF

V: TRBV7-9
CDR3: CASSLGGTRREKLFF

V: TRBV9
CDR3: CASSEQDYNEQFF

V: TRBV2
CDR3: CASSEQGSRSIEQFF

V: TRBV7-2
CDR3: CASSSQRTGTGKETQYF

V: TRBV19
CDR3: CASSIPAGPNTGNTIYF

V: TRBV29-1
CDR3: CSVGRTLENTEAFF

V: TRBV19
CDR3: CASSIQGENGYTF

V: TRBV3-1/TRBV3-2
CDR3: CASRGGWGKNTEAFF

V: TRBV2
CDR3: CASSEAGRGDGYTF

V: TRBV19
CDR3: CASSRGYEQYF

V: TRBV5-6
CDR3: CASSWGLAGGTGDTQYF

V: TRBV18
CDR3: CASSPRTGDGYTF

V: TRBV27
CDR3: CASSLGRNYGYTF

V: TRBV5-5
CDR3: CASSKGTYEQYF

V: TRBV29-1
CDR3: CSVVTGGAETQYF

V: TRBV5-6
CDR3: CASSLARGLGYGYTF